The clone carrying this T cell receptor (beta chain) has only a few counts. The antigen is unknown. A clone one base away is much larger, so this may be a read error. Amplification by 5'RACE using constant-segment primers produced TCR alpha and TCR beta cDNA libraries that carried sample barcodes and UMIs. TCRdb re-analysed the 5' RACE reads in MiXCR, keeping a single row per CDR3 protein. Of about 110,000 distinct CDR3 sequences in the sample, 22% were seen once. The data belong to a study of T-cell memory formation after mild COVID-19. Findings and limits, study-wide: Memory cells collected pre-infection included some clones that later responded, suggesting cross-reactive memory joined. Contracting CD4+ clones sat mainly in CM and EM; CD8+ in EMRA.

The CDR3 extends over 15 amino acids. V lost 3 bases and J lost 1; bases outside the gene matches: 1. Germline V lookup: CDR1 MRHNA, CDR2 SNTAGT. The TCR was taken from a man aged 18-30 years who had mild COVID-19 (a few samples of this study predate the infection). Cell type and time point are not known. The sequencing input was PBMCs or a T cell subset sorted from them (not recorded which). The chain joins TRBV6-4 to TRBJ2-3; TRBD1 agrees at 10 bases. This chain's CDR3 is CASSEGTGGTDTQYF. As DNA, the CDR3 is TGTGCCAGCAGTGAGGGGACAGGGGGCACAGATACGCAGTATTTT.